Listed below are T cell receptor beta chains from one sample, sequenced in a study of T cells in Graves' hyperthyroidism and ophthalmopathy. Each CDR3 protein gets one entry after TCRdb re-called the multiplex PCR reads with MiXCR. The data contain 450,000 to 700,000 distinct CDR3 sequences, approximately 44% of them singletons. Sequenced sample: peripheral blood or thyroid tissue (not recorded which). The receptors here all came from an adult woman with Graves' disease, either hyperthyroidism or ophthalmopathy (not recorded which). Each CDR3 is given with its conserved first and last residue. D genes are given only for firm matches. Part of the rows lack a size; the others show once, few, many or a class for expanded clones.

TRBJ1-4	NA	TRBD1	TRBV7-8	CASRPQGASEKLFF	TGTGCCAGCAGACCCCAGGGGGCGTCTGAAAAACTGTTTTTT
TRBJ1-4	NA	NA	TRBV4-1	CASSHDGVGEKLFF	TGCGCCAGCAGCCACGATGGAGTAGGGGAAAAACTGTTTTTT
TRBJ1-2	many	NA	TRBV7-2	CASSLDAALYGGYTF	TGTGCCAGCAGCTTAGATGCTGCCTTGTATGGGGGCTACACCTTC
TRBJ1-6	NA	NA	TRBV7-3	CASSLLGQANSPLHF	TGTGCCAGCAGCTTACTAGGGCAGGCCAATTCACCCCTCCACTTT
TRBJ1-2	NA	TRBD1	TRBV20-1	CSARGTGGIYGYTF	TGCAGTGCTAGAGGAACAGGGGGCATCTATGGCTACACCTTC
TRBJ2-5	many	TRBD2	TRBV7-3	CASSLWGMTSEQETQYF	TGTGCCAGCAGCTTATGGGGGATGACTAGCGAGCAAGAGACCCAGTACTTC
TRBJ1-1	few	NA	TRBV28	CASTGPWTGEAFF	TGTGCCAGCACCGGCCCCTGGACCGGGGAAGCTTTCTTT
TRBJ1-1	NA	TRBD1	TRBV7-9	CASRSSGTGGTEAFF	TGTGCCAGCAGATCATCCGGGACAGGGGGCACTGAAGCTTTCTTT
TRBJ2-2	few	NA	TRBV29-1	CSVDRRTGELFF	TGCAGCGTTGATCGGAGAACCGGGGAGCTGTTTTTT
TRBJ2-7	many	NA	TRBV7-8	CASSLVGWTGKADEQYF	TGTGCCAGCAGCTTAGTCGGGTGGACGGGGAAGGCTGACGAGCAGTACTTC
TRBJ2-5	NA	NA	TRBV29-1	CSVLLADAKRETQYF	TGCAGCGTCCTCTTAGCGGACGCCAAAAGGGAGACCCAGTACTTC
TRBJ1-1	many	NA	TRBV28	CASSISGHLITEAFF	TGTGCCAGCAGTATCTCGGGACACCTAATCACTGAAGCTTTCTTT
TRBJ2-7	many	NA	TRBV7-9	CASRPTVSQGWPYEQYF	TGTGCCAGCAGACCCACCGTTTCGCAGGGGTGGCCCTACGAGCAGTACTTC
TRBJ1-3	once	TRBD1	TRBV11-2	CASSQQTGQGAPLYF	TGTGCCAGCAGCCAGCAAACGGGACAGGGGGCCCCTTTGTATTTT
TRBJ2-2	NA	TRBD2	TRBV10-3	CAIRVQRGNTGELFF	TGTGCCATCAGAGTTCAGCGGGGTAACACCGGGGAGCTGTTTTTT
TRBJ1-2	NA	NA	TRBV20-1	CSASTGAGGYTF	TGCAGTGCTAGTACGGGGGCTGGTGGCTACACCTTC
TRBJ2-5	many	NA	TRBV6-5	CASKTRWGPQETQYF	TGTGCCAGCAAGACCCGGTGGGGGCCACAGGAGACCCAGTACTTC
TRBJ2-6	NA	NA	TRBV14	CASSEAGTTF	TGTGCCAGCAGTGAAGCCGGGACCACTTTC
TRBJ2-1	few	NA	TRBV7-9	CASAHEPGEQFF	TGTGCCAGCGCTCACGAACCGGGGGAGCAGTTCTTC
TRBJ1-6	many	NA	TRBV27	CASSPPRSPLHF	TGTGCCAGCAGTCCCCCACGGTCACCCCTCCACTTT